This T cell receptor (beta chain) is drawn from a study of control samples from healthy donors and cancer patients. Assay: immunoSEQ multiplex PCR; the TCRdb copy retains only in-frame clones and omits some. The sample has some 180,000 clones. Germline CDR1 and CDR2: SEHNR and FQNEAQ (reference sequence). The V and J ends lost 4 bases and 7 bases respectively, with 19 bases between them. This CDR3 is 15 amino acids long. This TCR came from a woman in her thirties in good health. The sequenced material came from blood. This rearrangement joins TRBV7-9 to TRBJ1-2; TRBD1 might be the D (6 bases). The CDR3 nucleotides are TGTGCCAGCAGCTCAATGGGGGCAGCCATTGCTGGCTACACCTTC. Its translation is CASSSMGAAIAGYTF.